A single sample is the source of the 21 T cell receptor beta chains below, sequenced in a study of blood T cell repertoires in COVID-19. Produced via immunoSEQ multiplex PCR; TCRdb's table is partial and in-frame only. This sample has 120,000 to 150,000 clones, with roughly 84% found just once. Source material: peripheral blood. Every receptor here comes from a woman aged 50 to 60 in a cohort sampled during active or convalescent COVID-19.

The chain combines TRBV9 with TRBJ2-3, with 10 bases fitting TRBD2. V gave up 0 bases and J gave up 2 bases; unmatched junction bases: 3. The germline V gene has CDR1 SGDLS and CDR2 YYNGEE. This CDR3 region has 16 residues. CDR3 region: CASSVGGLAATDTQYF. The CDR3, as DNA: TGTGCCAGCAGCGTAGGAGGACTAGCGGCCACAGATACGCAGTATTTT. The full variable domain, its missing parts supplied by reference TRBV9 and TRBJ2-3, is DSGVTQTPKHLITATGQRVTLRCSPRSGDLSVYWYQQSLDQGLQFLIQYYNGEERAKGNILERFSAQQFPDLHSELNLSSLELGDSALYFCASSVGGLAATDTQYFGPGTRLTVL.

This clone was seen just once. This sequence joins TRBV4-2 and TRBJ1-5; D may be TRBD1 (5 bases). Looked up from germline, CDR1 is LGHNA and CDR2 is YNFKEQ. This CDR3 region has 17 residues. The V end lost 0 bases, the J end lost 7 bases, and 19 bases lay between the germline ends. The CDR3 DNA reads TGTGCCAGCAGCCAAGATCGACTTGGCAGGGCGGGGCAGCCCCAGCATTTT. It yields the protein CASSQDRLGRAGQPQHF.

This clone is a singleton in its sample. The chain is built from TRBV11-2 and TRBJ2-7; 7 bases agree with TRBD1. J lost 0 bases, V lost 5 bases, and 7 bases had no gene match. Germline CDR1 reads SGHAT; CDR2 reads FQNNGV. This CDR3 region has 15 residues. The CDR3 loop is CASSPWTGNSYEQYF. Here the CDR3 DNA reads TGTGCCAGCAGCCCCTGGACAGGAAACTCCTACGAGCAGTACTTC.

The chain couples TRBV18 to TRBJ2-5; D call uncertain. The CDR3 sequence is 14 residues long. Germline V gives CDR1 KGHSH, CDR2 LQKENI. Trimming removed 3 bases from V and 0 bases from J, with 8 bases in between. The CDR3 loop reads CASSPRLYQETQYF. The CDR3 DNA reads TGTGCCAGCTCACCCCGGTTGTACCAAGAGACCCAGTACTTC.

The rearrangement links TRBV5-1 to TRBJ2-7, with 9 positions matching TRBD1. V was pared by 4 bases and J by 7 bases, with 9 bases of the junction left unmatched. This CDR3 has 14 amino acids. Per germline, CDR1 SGHRS and CDR2 YFSETQ. The CDR3 nucleotides read TGCGCCAGCAGCCGGGGACAGGGCCTCGGGGAGCAGTACTTC. Translating it yields CASSRGQGLGEQYF.

The gene calls are TRBV3-1 (or the pseudogene TRBV3-2) and TRBJ1-1; 7 nucleotides match TRBD1. CDR3 length: 14 residues. Per germline, CDR1 LGHDT and CDR2 YNNKEL (reference sequence). Unmatched junction bases numbered 5, after V lost 2 bases and J lost 5 bases. CDR3 DNA: TGTGCCAGCAGCCAATACAGGGGTGGGACTGAAGCTTTCTTT. Translated, it gives CASSQYRGGTEAFF.

The rearrangement uses TRBV10-3 and TRBJ1-2, with TRBD1 matching over 7 bases. Germline loops: CDR1 ENHRY, CDR2 SYGVKD. The CDR3 is made up of 14 amino acids. The junction had 13 bases not matched to a gene; V was cut back by 11 bases and J by 4 bases. The DNA for the CDR3 is TGTGCCGCCCGGACAGGTAGTCTCGTCTATGGCTACACCTTC. This gives the protein CAARTGSLVYGYTF.

This chain joins TRBV30 and TRBJ2-7; 8 bases are shared with TRBD2. The CDR3 has 12 residues. The germline V gene encodes CDR1 GTSNPN and CDR2 SVGIG (reference sequence). Losses at the gene ends were 7 bases for V and 6 bases for J; bases not matched to a gene: 8. CDR3 amino acids: CALQDSGGEQYF. The CDR3, as DNA: TGTGCCTTACAAGACAGCGGGGGCGAGCAGTACTTC. Full variable domain (outside the CDR3, taken from reference TRBV30 and TRBJ2-7): SQTIHQWPATLVQPVGSPLSLECTVEGTSNPNLYWYRQAAGRGLQLLFYSVGIGQISSEVPQNLSASRPQDRQFILSSKKLLLSDSGFYLCALQDSGGEQYFGPGTRLTVT.

This clone was seen a single time. The chain links TRBV29-1 to TRBJ2-5; D gene uncertain. Germline V CDR1 and CDR2: SQVTM, ANQGSEA. The CDR3 totals 12 residues. The ends were cut back, 5 bases at V and 0 bases at J, with 7 bases in the middle. In DNA form, the CDR3 reads TGCAGCGTTCGAGTGTACCAAGAGACCCAGTACTTC. Translating gives CSVRVYQETQYF.

This clone was counted a few times. This chain links TRBV18 with TRBJ1-6; no definite D call. CDR1 and CDR2 (germline): KGHSH, LQKENI. V lost 3 bases to trimming and J lost 6 bases, with 12 bases between them. The CDR3 runs 15 residues. The CDR3 sequence: CASSPFAVINSPLHF. The CDR3 nucleotides read TGTGCCAGCTCACCGTTCGCAGTGATTAATTCACCCCTCCACTTT.

The rearrangement uses TRBV4-1 and TRBJ1-2; a weak D match, TRBD1 (6 bases). The CDR3 has 15 residues. V was trimmed by 0 bases and J by 9 bases, leaving 17 bases between them. Germline lookup yields CDR1 MGHRA and CDR2 YSYEKL. In DNA, the CDR3 is TGCGCCAGCAGCCAAGACACAGGGCAGAGGATTCGCTACACCTTC. This gives the protein CASSQDTGQRIRYTF.

The CDR3 DNA sequence: TGTGCCAGCAGCCAATCTCCAGGGACAGTCACAGATACGCAGTATTTT. Translated, it gives CASSQSPGTVTDTQYF. The rearrangement joins TRBV4-2 to TRBJ2-3; 7 bases match TRBD1. The CDR3 is 16 residues long. V lost 2 bases and J lost 2; bases outside the gene matches: 7. Germline assignment: CDR1 LGHNA and CDR2 YNFKEQ.

The chain joins TRBV4-2 to TRBJ2-3; D is unclear. The CDR3 is 16 amino acids. The V end lost 2 bases, the J end lost 2 bases, and 14 bases lay between the germline ends. Germline lookup yields CDR1 LGHNA and CDR2 YNFKEQ. CDR3 bases: TGTGCCAGCAGCCAATCAGGCCTCCGCCCCACAGATACGCAGTATTTT. Translated, it gives CASSQSGLRPTDTQYF.

The chain recombines TRBV15 with TRBJ2-7, with D possibly matching TRBD2 (6 bases). CDR3 size: 15 residues. Between the trimmed V and J ends, which lost 3 bases and 2 bases, there was a span of 14 bases. Germline-derived CDR1 and CDR2 are LNHNV and YYDKDF (reference sequence). The CDR3 spells CATSSTITGAYEQYF. CDR3 bases: TGTGCCACCAGCAGCACTATCACGGGGGCCTACGAGCAGTACTTC.

V and J are TRBV7-9 and TRBJ1-1, with D perhaps TRBD1 (6 bases). V lost 5 bases to trimming and J lost 2 bases, with 12 bases between them. Germline CDR1 SEHNR, CDR2 FQNEAQ (reference sequence). This CDR3 region has 14 residues. The CDR3 is CASSPRTANTEAFF. Written as DNA, the CDR3 is TGTGCCAGCAGCCCCCGGACAGCTAACACTGAAGCTTTCTTT.

This clone was counted a few times. A junction boundary mismatches the germline segment, possibly from a read error. This chain links TRBV5-1 with TRBJ1-5, with 10 bases matching TRBD1. Per the germline V gene, CDR1 is SGHRS and CDR2 is YFSETQ. This CDR3 has 15 amino acids. The CDR3 reads CASSLGQGRNQPQHF. CDR3 coding DNA: TGCGCCAGCAGTTTGGGACAGGGGCGCAATCAGCCCCAGCATTTT.

V and J are TRBV3-1 (or the pseudogene TRBV3-2) and TRBJ1-2; D unclear. V lost 0 bases to trimming and J lost 4 bases, with 12 bases between them. Germline V gene data show CDR1 as LGHDT and CDR2 as YNNKEL (reference sequence). The CDR3 is 15 amino acids. CDR3 nucleotides: TGTGCCAGCAGCCAAGATTTAGTCGGGGTCTATGGCTACACCTTC. This translates into CASSQDLVGVYGYTF.

This clone was seen repeatedly, ten times or more. Additional DNA sequences in this sample encode the identical CDR3. The chain links TRBV4-1 to TRBJ1-5, with 10 bases matching TRBD1. Looked up from germline, CDR1 is MGHRA and CDR2 is YSYEKL. The CDR3 length is 17 residues. V trimming: 1 base; J trimming: 7 bases; junction bases outside the gene matches: 10. The CDR3 is CASSQVAGTGARQPQHF. CDR3 DNA sequence: TGCGCCAGCAGCCAAGTAGCCGGGACAGGGGCGAGGCAGCCCCAGCATTTT.

This clone was counted once. The V gene is TRBV7-7, the J gene TRBJ2-5; 9 nucleotides line up with TRBD2. The germline V gene encodes CDR1 SSHAT and CDR2 FNYEAQ (reference sequence). This CDR3 region has 17 residues. V gave up 0 bases and J gave up 5 bases; unmatched junction bases: 10. The CDR3 region is CASSLAGNSGGGETQYF. CDR3 coding DNA: TGTGCCAGCAGCTTAGCGGGCAATAGCGGGGGCGGTGAGACCCAGTACTTC.

This CDR3 reads CSVGKGQTNTEAFF. DNA for the CDR3: TGCAGCGTTGGGAAGGGACAGACGAACACTGAAGCTTTCTTT. The chain carries TRBV29-1 and TRBJ1-1; 7 positions agree with TRBD1. J gave up 1 base and V 4 bases, and 6 bases lay outside the gene matches. Germline V gene sequence: CDR1 SQVTM, CDR2 ANQGSEA. This CDR3 is built from 14 residues.

V and J are TRBV10-3 and TRBJ2-2; 7 nucleotides agree with TRBD1. The CDR3 has 14 amino acids. The V segment lost 6 bases and the J segment 0 bases; nucleotides outside the gene matches: 1. Germline V gene data show CDR1 as ENHRY and CDR2 as SYGVKD. CDR3 sequence reads: CAISGTANTGELFF. The CDR3, as DNA: TGTGCCATCAGCGGGACAGCGAACACCGGGGAGCTGTTTTTT.